This T cell receptor beta chain appears in the sequencing data of a study of CD8 T cells in Susac syndrome. Whole-study results and caveats: There was no clonal expansion in the CD4+ T cell repertoires of Susac syndrome.

As to this clonotype: Its antigen remains unknown.

An amount of RNA that ranged from roughly 0.5 to 1 ug was reverse transcribed with random hexamers. By means of immunoSEQ multiplex PCR, TCR beta CDR3 spanning 54 Vbeta and 13 Jbeta underwent amplification. TCRdb passed the immunoSEQ multiplex PCR reads through MiXCR, listing each CDR3 protein once. The sample has about 240,000 distinct CDR3 sequences; around 96% are singletons. CDR3 length equals 15 residues. V shed 7 bases and J shed 3 bases, with 18 bases lying between them. CDR1 KGHDR and CDR2 SFDVKD come from the germline V gene. The TCR sequence derives from a human donor with Susac syndrome. This sequence joins TRBV24-1 and TRBJ2-7; D remains unclear. The specimen was CD4+ T cells from PBMCs. The CDR3 nucleotides are TGTGCCACCAGCACCGACCGGGCCGGAGACTACGAGCAGTACTTC. Amino acid sequence: CATSTDRAGDYEQYF.